This is a list of T cell receptor beta chains from one sample in a study of Tregs in tolerant kidney transplant recipients. Here immunoSEQ multiplex PCR was the method, and the copy in TCRdb shows in-frame clones only, minus some. The profile shows about 100,000 clones, 80% to 95% of them singletons. The sequencing used CD4+ T cells from blood (PBMCs), collected 12 months after the transplant. The source of these receptors is a human patient who received a combined kidney and bone marrow transplant. The graft donor may have given rise to some T cells. The conserved cysteine and the conserved F or W are not part of the CDR3 here. The order of the fields is J gene, V gene, CDR3 protein.

>TRBJ1-3|TRBV4-3
ASSQDLLTGNTIY
>TRBJ1-1|TRBV5-1
ASSLHRGNTEAF
>TRBJ1-3|TRBV7-2
ASSLGITGFNGNTIY
>TRBJ2-3|TRBV18
ASSPPKRQSQLTDTQY
>TRBJ2-3|TRBV11-2
ASSINRLEADTQY
>TRBJ2-1|TRBV7-8
ASSLAGLTSGSWWANEQF
>TRBJ1-4|TRBV19
ASSMGPDGKLF
>TRBJ1-1|TRBV5-1
ASSWGLKTAMNTEAF
>TRBJ2-2|TRBV7-3
ASRSPGQDYTGELF
>TRBJ1-2|TRBV5-5
ASSLIATGGFDGYT
>TRBJ1-1|TRBV10-3
AITRVPSYQEAF
>TRBJ1-6|TRBV6-5
ASSYSGTRAPLH
>TRBJ2-7|TRBV7-2
ASSADRLSSYEQY
>TRBJ2-2|TRBV7-7
ASSSWTSANTGELF
>TRBJ2-7|TRBV7-8
ASSLDRSGNRFQY
>TRBJ2-1|TRBV7-2
ASSFRRDRAYNEQF
>TRBJ1-6|TRBV25-1
ASSDPGQGGNSPLH
>TRBJ2-6|TRBV28
ASRPFGQASTGANVLT